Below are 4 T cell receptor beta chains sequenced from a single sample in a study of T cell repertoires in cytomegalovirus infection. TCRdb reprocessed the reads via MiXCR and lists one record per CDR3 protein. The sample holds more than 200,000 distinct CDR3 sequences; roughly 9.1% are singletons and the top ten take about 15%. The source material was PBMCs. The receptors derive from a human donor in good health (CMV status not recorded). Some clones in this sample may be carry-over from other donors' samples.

The CDR3 protein is CASSYSRGTGLSNQPQHF. CDR3 coding DNA: TGTGCCAGCAGTTACTCCCGCGGGACAGGCCTTAGCAATCAGCCCCAGCATTTT. The genes are TRBV6-2 or TRBV6-3 and TRBJ1-5, with 8 bases that match TRBD1. V was clipped by 0 bases and J by 0 bases; unmatched bases: 7. Looked up from germline, CDR1 is MNHEY and CDR2 is SVGEGT. CDR3 length: 18 amino acids.

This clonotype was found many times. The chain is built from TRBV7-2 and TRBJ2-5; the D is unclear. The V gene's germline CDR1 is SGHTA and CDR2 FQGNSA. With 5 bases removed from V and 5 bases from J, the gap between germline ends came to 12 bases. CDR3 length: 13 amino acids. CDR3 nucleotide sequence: TGTGCCAGCAGCCTAGGGTATTCGGAGACCCAGTACTTC. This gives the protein CASSLGYSETQYF.

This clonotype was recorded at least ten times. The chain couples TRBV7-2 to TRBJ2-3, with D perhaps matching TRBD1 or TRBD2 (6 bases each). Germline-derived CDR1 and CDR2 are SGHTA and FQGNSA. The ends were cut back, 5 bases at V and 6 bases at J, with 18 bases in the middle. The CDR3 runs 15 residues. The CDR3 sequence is CASSRGQPGDDTQYF. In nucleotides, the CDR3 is TGTGCCAGCAGCCGTGGACAGCCGGGGGACGATACGCAGTATTTT.

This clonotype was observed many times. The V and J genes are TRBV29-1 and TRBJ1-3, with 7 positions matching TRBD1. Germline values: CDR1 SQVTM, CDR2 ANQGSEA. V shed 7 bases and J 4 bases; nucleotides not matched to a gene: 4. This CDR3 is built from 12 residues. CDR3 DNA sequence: TGCAGCGCGACAGGGTACGGAAACACCATATATTTT. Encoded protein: CSATGYGNTIYF.